This T cell receptor beta chain is from a study of blood T cell repertoires in COVID-19. The CDR3 runs to 13 residues. Per the germline V gene, CDR1 is SGHTA and CDR2 is FQGTGA. V gave up 3 bases and J gave up 5 bases, with 10 bases separating them. Original processing methods: Counts of nucleated cells, estimated from reference gene primer amplification, were obtained. Libraries were prepared by immunoSEQ multiplex PCR; TCRdb keeps only in-frame clonotypes and omits some of them. V and J calls and clone size are as listed in that table; D and trimming were resolved from the DNA. The table lists about 330,000 clones, nearly 90% of them singletons.

This TCR was sampled from a woman aged 30 to 39 who had recovered from COVID-19. The chain joins TRBV7-3 to TRBJ1-1; tentatively, D is TRBD1 (5 bases). The sample consisted of PBMCs or T cells enriched from blood (not recorded which). This CDR3 is CASSLGGWTEAFF. For the CDR3, the DNA is TGTGCCAGCAGCTTGGGGGGATGGACTGAAGCTTTCTTT.